Below are 4 T cell receptor beta chains sequenced from a single sample in a study of control samples from healthy donors and cancer patients. Profiled with immunoSEQ multiplex PCR; TCRdb holds only in-frame clones, not every one. The table lists 90,000 to 110,000 clones, about 89% of them singletons. Sequencing was done on a sample of blood. The receptors shown here come from a woman in her fifties or sixties in good health.

V is TRBV5-6 and J is TRBJ2-1; 7 bases are shared with TRBD2. Germline values: CDR1 SGHDT, CDR2 YYEEEE. This CDR3 is built from 15 residues. The junction had 8 bases not matched to a gene; V was cut back by 1 base and J by 7 bases. CDR3 protein: CASSLSGTNRNEQFF. DNA for the CDR3: TGTGCCAGCAGCTTGAGCGGGACTAACCGGAATGAGCAGTTCTTC.

V is TRBV24-1 and J is TRBJ2-1; 15 bases match TRBD2. V lost 7 bases to trimming and J lost 0 bases; unmatched junction nucleotides: 18. There are 22 residues in the CDR3. CDR1 and CDR2 from the germline V gene are KGHDR and SFDVKD. This CDR3 reads CATSRGTSGGQPLRSSYNEQFF. For the CDR3, the DNA is TGTGCCACCAGCAGGGGGACTAGCGGGGGGCAACCCCTCCGGAGCTCCTACAATGAGCAGTTCTTC.

V is TRBV19 and J is TRBJ2-2; possibly TRBD1 for D (6 bases). V gave up 8 bases and J gave up 3 bases, with 19 bases separating them. The CDR3 spans 16 residues. The V gene's germline CDR1 is LNHDA and CDR2 SQIVND (reference sequence). CDR3 residues: CASYPRGVQHTGELFF. CDR3 bases: TGTGCCAGTTACCCCAGGGGTGTACAGCACACCGGGGAGCTGTTTTTT.

The chain links TRBV11-2 to TRBJ1-1; D unclear. Looked up from germline, CDR1 is SGHAT and CDR2 is FQNNGV. V gave up 3 bases and J gave up 0 bases, with 8 bases separating them. The CDR3 is 14 amino acids. The CDR3 nucleotides read TGTGCCAGCAGCTTCCAGGCCATGAACACTGAAGCTTTCTTT. This sequence encodes CASSFQAMNTEAFF.